What follows is one TCR beta chain and its context. Its antigen is still unknown. No qualities accompany the bases; no much larger clone lies one base away. The data were taken from a study of chemoradiotherapy in HPV16-positive cancers (dated by TCRdb to about 2022). Broadly, across the study: Candidate HPV-specific T-cell clones and common TCR motifs were defined through functional T-cell assays on cells from a couple of HPV16-positive patients. The study asked whether T-cell immunity against the HPV oncoproteins E6 and E7 changes during chemoradiotherapy and whether it affects survival. The candidate HPV-specific TCRs and motifs were subsequently tracked in TCR repertoires obtained from 70 to 95 patients with HPV-related cancers. The full study reports these points: Only two HPV16-positive patients were used to derive the functional definition of HPV-specific T cells, and the survival association was reported for HPV16-positive patients. In HPV16-positive patients, expansion of HPV-responsive T cells during chemoradiotherapy was associated with improved recurrence-free survival. Expansion of candidate HPV-specific clones and E7-related TCR motifs was observed in the tumor microenvironment during treatment, whereas no such expansion was observed for non-HPV-specific T cells.

Relative to germline, V is 5 bases shorter and J is 0 bases shorter, with 14 bases between their ends. CDR1 and CDR2 are read off the germline V gene as SGHRS and YFSETQ. The CDR3 sequence holds 15 residues, the cysteine and phenylalanine included. Only the CDR3 region is kept as DNA, spanning 45 bases read in frame from base 1. Because repertoires were sampled repeatedly during chemoradiotherapy, clonal expansion in the tumor microenvironment could be followed. Library preparation used the immunoSEQ multiplex PCR assay. Here the immuneACCESS table is served through TCRdb, limited to in-frame sequences with V and J called. Missing clones are a known gap in these copies; in checked studies unresolved V genes cover under half, and the rest lacks a known reason. In this sample the table shows under 10,000 clones, approximately 90% of which occur a single time. The top ten constitute about 3% of the sample.

This clonotype originated in a human donor with HPV-associated anogenital cancer. The sequenced sample was tumor tissue, obtained from a patient who underwent chemoradiotherapy. The V and J genes are TRBV5-1 and TRBJ1-1; the D gene cannot be named for sure. DNA sequence: TGCGCCAGCAGGAGTGAGCACAGATTGAACACTGAAGCTTTCTTT. Translated, this gives CASRSEHRLNTEAFF. With all but the CDR3 taken from the reference TRBV5-1 and TRBJ1-1 genes, the full variable domain is: KAGVTQTPRYLIKTRGQQVTLSCSPISGHRSVSWYQQTPGQGLQFLFEYFSETQRNKGNFPGRFSGRQFSNSRSEMNVSTLELGDSALYLCASRSEHRLNTEAFFGQGTRLTVV.